The 14 T cell receptor beta chains below all came from one sample that was sequenced in a study of cytomegalovirus exposure and HLA in healthy donors. Researchers ran the PCR with 60 Vbeta and 13 Jbeta primers. Libraries were prepared by immunoSEQ multiplex PCR; TCRdb keeps only in-frame clonotypes and omits some of them. This sample's table reports more than 95,000 clones. The material sequenced was PBMCs. The receptors were sampled from a man between 18 and 29 years old in good health and CMV-seronegative.

This chain connects TRBV7-6 to TRBJ2-1; 7 bases are a match to TRBD2. V was clipped by 1 base and J by 5 bases; unmatched bases: 5. Germline V gene data show CDR1 as SGHVS and CDR2 as FNYEAQ. The CDR3 extends over 15 amino acids. In DNA, the CDR3 is TGTGCCAGCAGCTTAGGCGGGAGTGGTGACAATGAGCAGTTCTTC. It translates to CASSLGGSGDNEQFF.

The CDR3 region is CASSSGGETYNEQFF. The CDR3 DNA sequence: TGTGCCAGCAGCTCGGGAGGGGAAACCTACAATGAGCAGTTCTTC. This sequence joins TRBV7-3 and TRBJ2-1; 8 nucleotides line up with TRBD2. The CDR3 is 15 amino acids. V shed 4 bases, J shed 2 bases, and the junction held 4 bases outside the gene matches. In germline, CDR1 is SGHTA, CDR2 FQGTGA.

This chain uses TRBV7-8 with TRBJ2-5; D is possibly TRBD1 (6 bases). CDR3 size: 13 residues. Looked up from germline, CDR1 is SGHVS and CDR2 is FQNEAQ. CDR3 nucleotide sequence: TGTGCTGGGTCGCAGGGGAATCAGGAGACCCAGTACTTC. This translates into CAGSQGNQETQYF.

The chain couples TRBV28 to TRBJ1-1; D is unclear. The germline CDR1 and CDR2 sequences are MDHEN and SYDVKM. There are 16 residues in the CDR3. Deletions cut 3 bases from V and 5 bases from J, with 19 bases between. CDR3 protein: CASSFRGRIGRTEAFF. CDR3 coding DNA: TGTGCCAGCAGTTTTAGAGGGCGGATAGGGAGAACTGAAGCTTTCTTT.

The gene calls are TRBV5-1 and TRBJ2-5; maybe TRBD1 (5 bases). With the DNA end fitting TRBJ2-7 better, the J assignment may be wrong. Germline V gene data show CDR1 as SGHRS and CDR2 as YFSETQ. The CDR3 runs 14 residues. The CDR3 protein is CASSLLDRINEQYF. As DNA, the CDR3 is TGCGCCAGCAGCTTACTCGACAGAATCAACGAGCAGTACTTC.

The chain has TRBV6-1 and TRBJ2-2; 9 bases are shared with TRBD1. The CDR3 runs 16 residues. J gave up 7 bases and V 4 bases, and 10 bases lay outside the gene matches. Germline values: CDR1 MNHNS, CDR2 SASEGT. The CDR3 nucleotides read TGTGCCAGCAGTGTACTCGGGACAGGGAAAGGCGGGGAGCTGTTTTTT. This encodes CASSVLGTGKGGELFF.

The chain carries TRBV15 and TRBJ2-7, with D unresolved. Looked up from germline, CDR1 is LNHNV and CDR2 is YYDKDF (reference sequence). Between the trimmed V and J ends, which lost 1 base and 1 base, there was a span of 8 bases. The CDR3 extends over 14 amino acids. For the CDR3, the DNA is TGTGCCACCAGCAGAGGCGGAGATTCCTACGAGCAGTACTTC. Translated, it gives CATSRGGDSYEQYF. The variable domain in full, completed from reference TRBV15 and TRBJ2-7, reads DAMVIQNPRYQVTQFGKPVTLSCSQTLNHNVMYWYQQKSSQAPKLLFHYYDKDFNNEADTPDNFQSRRPNTSFCFLDIRSPGLGDTAMYLCATSRGGDSYEQYFGPGTRLTVT.

The chain links TRBV11-2 to TRBJ2-1; 11 bases fit TRBD1. This CDR3 spans 16 amino acids. V gave up 5 bases and J gave up 3 bases; unmatched junction bases: 6. Germline loops: CDR1 SGHAT, CDR2 FQNNGV. The CDR3 sequence is CASSPRTGGVYNEQFF. In nucleotides, the CDR3 is TGTGCCAGCAGCCCCCGGACAGGGGGCGTCTACAATGAGCAGTTCTTC.

The J gene is TRBJ1-5, the V gene TRBV28; D might be TRBD1 (6 bases). Germline-derived CDR1 and CDR2 are MDHEN and SYDVKM. Trimming pared 6 bases from V and 9 bases from J, leaving 18 bases between. There are 14 residues in the CDR3. This CDR3 reads CASRLRQVKRPQHF. For the CDR3, the DNA is TGTGCCAGCAGATTAAGACAGGTAAAGCGGCCCCAGCATTTT.

The chain uses TRBV4-1 and TRBJ2-1, with 7 bases that match TRBD2. J was trimmed by 7 bases and V by 1 base; bases with no gene match: 7. Germline loops: CDR1 MGHRA, CDR2 YSYEKL. CDR3 size: 15 residues. CDR3 nucleotide sequence: TGCGCCAGCAGCCAAGTTCACGGGGGAGGGAATGAGCAGTTCTTC. Translation gives CASSQVHGGGNEQFF.

This sequence joins TRBV5-4 and TRBJ2-3, with D unresolved. The CDR3 is 13 amino acids. The germline CDR1 and CDR2 sequences are SGHNT and YYREEE (reference sequence). V was cut by 0 bases and J by 4 bases, with 6 bases left in between. CDR3 DNA sequence: TGTGCCAGCAGCTTGGACAGCCCAGATACGCAGTATTTT. As protein: CASSLDSPDTQYF. Together with reference TRBV5-4 and TRBJ2-3, the CDR3 gives the full variable domain: ETGVTQSPTHLIKTRGQQVTLRCSSQSGHNTVSWYQQALGQGPQFIFQYYREEENGRGNFPPRFSGLQFPNYSSELNVNALELDDSALYLCASSLDSPDTQYFGPGTRLTVL.

The CDR3: CASSLEVSTDTQYF. In DNA, the CDR3 is TGTGCCAGCTCCCTAGAAGTTTCCACAGATACGCAGTATTTT. This chain links TRBV18 with TRBJ2-3; D is unclear. This CDR3 comprises 14 residues. Germline V CDR1 and CDR2: KGHSH, LQKENI. V dropped 6 bases and J dropped 2 bases, with 12 bases sitting between them.

The CDR3 spells CASRLLAGAYEQYF. CDR3 DNA sequence: TGTGCCAGCAGGCTACTAGCGGGAGCGTACGAGCAGTACTTC. The genes are TRBV2 and TRBJ2-7; 11 bases match TRBD2. Germline V gene data show CDR1 as SNHLY and CDR2 as FYNNEI. The CDR3 length is 14 residues. V lost 6 bases to trimming and J lost 4 bases; unmatched junction nucleotides: 5.

The chain's CDR3 is CASSLEKFSTEAFF. CDR3 coding DNA: TGTGCCAGCAGCTTAGAGAAATTTAGCACTGAAGCTTTCTTT. The chain carries TRBV7-2 and TRBJ1-1; D is unclear. CDR1 and CDR2 from the germline V gene are SGHTA and FQGNSA. V was shortened by 1 base and J by 4 bases, with 10 bases between the two germline ends. The CDR3 contains 14 residues.